The 23 T cell receptor beta chains in this list originate from one sample, sequenced in a study of regulatory T cells in long-lasting Graves disease. Library construction for TCR beta used iRepertoire HTBI primers and Arm-PCR of CDR3 regions. TCRdb analysed the multiplex PCR reads with MiXCR anew, one entry per CDR3 protein. The sample lists 650,000 to 850,000 distinct CDR3 sequences, 30% occurring once. As for time point: persistent/refractory GD, antithyroid drugs over 5 years with positive TRAb. The TCR library was prepared using RNA isolated from PBMCs. The material sequenced was peripheral blood mononuclear cells (PBMCs), taken when the disease was refractory, from a patient treated with antithyroid drugs. All receptors come from a female donor with Graves disease.

This sequence joins TRBV18 and TRBJ1-1, with no clear D. V gave up 4 bases and J gave up 6 bases, with 12 bases separating them. Germline V gene sequence: CDR1 KGHSH, CDR2 LQKENI. The CDR3 has 13 residues. The CDR3 region is CASSQVESAEAFF. The CDR3 DNA reads as TGTGCCAGCTCACAGGTGGAAAGCGCTGAAGCTTTCTTT.

The chain uses TRBV5-6 and TRBJ1-1, with D uncertain. The CDR3 totals 13 residues. With 2 bases removed from V and 3 bases from J, the gap between germline ends came to 8 bases. The germline V gene encodes CDR1 SGHDT and CDR2 YYEEEE. CDR3 coding DNA: TGTGCCAGCAGCTTATGGGTTTACACTGAAGCTTTCTTT. Protein sequence: CASSLWVYTEAFF.

This clonotype was counted ten times or more. This chain joins TRBV28 and TRBJ1-6; 9 nucleotides line up with TRBD1. Germline values: CDR1 MDHEN, CDR2 SYDVKM. The CDR3 spans 16 residues. V dropped 5 bases and J dropped 6; count of bases not matched to a gene: 8. The CDR3 reads CASSVHLGQGNSPLHF. As DNA, the CDR3 is TGTGCCAGCAGTGTACACCTGGGACAGGGTAATTCACCCCTCCACTTT.

The rearrangement joins TRBV28 to TRBJ2-7; 14 nucleotides match TRBD2. Germline values: CDR1 MDHEN, CDR2 SYDVKM. Losses at the gene ends were 4 bases for V and 3 bases for J; bases not matched to a gene: 11. This CDR3 spans 18 amino acids. The CDR3 is CASSSRLAGGPGYYEQYF. The CDR3 bases are TGTGCCAGCAGTTCCCGACTAGCGGGAGGGCCAGGCTACTACGAGCAGTACTTC.

This clonotype was counted only a few times. This rearrangement joins TRBV20-1 to TRBJ2-7; D is perhaps TRBD1 (5 bases). The CDR3 length is 16 residues. The germline gives CDR1 DFQATT, CDR2 SNEGSKA (reference sequence). Trimming stripped 0 bases from V and 7 bases from J, with 22 bases between. This CDR3 reads CSARDSSGPRAREQYF. In DNA, the CDR3 is TGCAGTGCTAGAGATTCCTCAGGACCCAGGGCCAGGGAGCAGTACTTC.

The chain recombines TRBV19 with TRBJ1-5, with D uncertain. Trimming pared 2 bases from V and 4 bases from J, leaving 9 bases between. This CDR3 spans 14 amino acids. The germline CDR1 and CDR2 sequences are LNHDA and SQIVND (reference sequence). The CDR3 sequence: CASSISRSNQPQHF. The CDR3 region has the DNA TGTGCCAGTAGTATAAGCAGGTCAAATCAGCCCCAGCATTTT.

There are many counts of this clonotype. This chain joins TRBV28 and TRBJ2-5; TRBD2 agrees at 8 bases. Germline V gives CDR1 MDHEN, CDR2 SYDVKM. V gave up 5 bases and J gave up 6 bases; unmatched junction bases: 8. This CDR3 is built from 14 residues. CDR3 nucleotide sequence: TGTGCCAGCAGTCCGGGGGGGGGCGCGAAGACCCAGTACTTC. This codes for CASSPGGGAKTQYF.

Concerning this clonotype itself: A much larger clone lies a single base off, so this may be a read error. The chain recombines TRBV6-2 or TRBV6-3 with TRBJ2-5, with 8 bases lining up with TRBD1. Trimming cost V 10 bases and J 7 bases; bases outside gene matches: 17. CDR1 and CDR2 from the germline V gene are MNHEY and SVGEGT. The length of the CDR3 is 15 residues. The CDR3 DNA follows: TGTGCCACCAAGGACAGGGAATTTTCAACGGGGACCCAGTACTTC. Protein product: CATKDREFSTGTQYF.

The chain employs TRBV20-1 and TRBJ2-5, with D unresolved. V was clipped by 6 bases and J by 3 bases, with 11 bases between them. Germline assignment: CDR1 DFQATT and CDR2 SNEGSKA (reference sequence). The CDR3 is made up of 12 amino acids. CDR3 loop: CSAAISKETQYF. DNA for the CDR3: TGCAGTGCCGCCATCTCTAAAGAGACCCAGTACTTC.

J is TRBJ2-7 and V is TRBV20-1; 10 bases map to TRBD2. CDR3 size: 15 residues. The trim removed 0 bases at V and 6 bases at J, leaving 8 bases unmatched. Germline CDR1 reads DFQATT; CDR2 reads SNEGSKA (reference sequence). CDR3 coding DNA: TGCAGTGCTAGAGATTATCTAGCGGGAGATCCCGAGCAGTACTTC. Its protein is CSARDYLAGDPEQYF.

This clonotype was picked up a small number of times. This sequence joins TRBV27 and TRBJ2-7; D not resolved. The germline V and J ends were trimmed by 3 bases and 2 bases, with 11 bases remaining between them. The V gene's germline CDR1 is MNHEY and CDR2 SMNVEV (reference sequence). The CDR3 has 14 amino acids. In DNA form, the CDR3 reads TGTGCCAGCAGTTTTCGGAACCCGACCTACGAGCAGTACTTC. It is translated as CASSFRNPTYEQYF.

The rearrangement uses TRBV3-1 and TRBJ2-5, with D tentatively TRBD2 (7 bases). Germline assignment: CDR1 LGHDT and CDR2 YNNKEL (reference sequence). V was pared by 1 base and J by 1 base, with 16 bases between. The length of the CDR3 is 17 residues. The CDR3 sequence is CASSQGLSGTLQETQYF. The CDR3 DNA follows: TGTGCCAGCAGCCAAGGGTTAAGCGGGACACTCCAAGAGACCCAGTACTTC.

This rearrangement joins TRBV6-2 or TRBV6-3 to TRBJ2-4; 9 bases agree with TRBD2. This CDR3 spans 19 amino acids. Germline V lookup: CDR1 MNHEY, CDR2 SVGEGT. V lost 5 bases to trimming and J lost 2 bases; unmatched junction nucleotides: 16. This CDR3 is CASSEEWDAGGPTKNIQYF. The CDR3, as DNA: TGTGCCAGCAGTGAAGAATGGGATGCGGGAGGGCCGACCAAAAACATTCAGTACTTC.

This clonotype has a handful of counts. CDR3 DNA: TGTGCCAGCAGGGGACTAGCGGGAAACACCGGGGAGCTGTTTTTT. As protein: CASRGLAGNTGELFF. The chain has TRBV12-3 or TRBV12-4 and TRBJ2-2, with TRBD2 matching over 13 bases. There are 15 residues in the CDR3. Trimming cost V 6 bases and J 2 bases; bases outside gene matches: 0.

This clonotype turned up a few times. The gene calls are TRBV27 and TRBJ2-5, with D maybe TRBD1 (5 bases). The V gene lost 3 bases and the J gene lost 1 base, with 9 bases spanning the gap. This CDR3 spans 14 amino acids. CDR1 MNHEY and CDR2 SMNVEV come from the germline V gene (reference sequence). The CDR3 DNA is TGTGCCAGCAGTTTGTCCGACAGCCAAGAGACCCAGTACTTC. Protein sequence: CASSLSDSQETQYF.

The chain is built from TRBV20-1 and TRBJ2-7, with 7 positions matching TRBD1. The V segment lost 3 bases and the J segment 7 bases; nucleotides outside the gene matches: 6. The CDR3 totals 12 residues. The V gene's germline CDR1 is DFQATT and CDR2 SNEGSKA (reference sequence). CDR3 bases: TGCAGTGCTAGCGGAACAGGGGTTGAGCAGTACTTC. Its protein product is CSASGTGVEQYF.

This clonotype was seen at least ten times. The chain recombines TRBV11-2 with TRBJ1-2, with TRBD1 as a possible D gene (5 bases). The CDR3 loop spans 11 amino acids. Germline assignment: CDR1 SGHAT and CDR2 FQNNGV. CDR3 bases: TGTGTCGGTCGTCAGGGCTCTGGCTACACCTTC. Protein product: CVGRQGSGYTF.

This clonotype was counted only a few times. DNA of the CDR3: TGTGCCAGCAGTTACAGTCCGGGGACAGGGGAAAGCAATCAGCCCCAGCATTTT. Translated, it gives CASSYSPGTGESNQPQHF. The V and J genes are TRBV6-2 or TRBV6-3 and TRBJ1-5; 10 bases agree with TRBD1. The CDR3 has 18 residues. J lost 1 base, V lost 2 bases, and 8 bases had no gene match. Germline CDR1 MNHEY, CDR2 SVGEGT.

There are many counts of this clonotype. The CDR3 is CASSFRRLQETQYF. The CDR3 DNA reads TGTGCCAGCAGCTTTAGGCGGCTCCAAGAGACCCAGTACTTC. V and J are TRBV11-1 and TRBJ2-5; D is undetermined. V was clipped by 3 bases and J by 1 base, with 9 bases between them. CDR1 is SGHAT and CDR2 is FQDESV in the germline V gene (reference sequence). The CDR3 sequence is 14 residues long.

This clonotype was found many times. This rearrangement joins TRBV27 to TRBJ2-5, with D tentatively TRBD1 (6 bases). This CDR3 spans 14 amino acids. Germline CDR1 and CDR2: MNHEY and SMNVEV (reference sequence). V was trimmed by 1 base and J by 3 bases, leaving 9 bases between them. The CDR3 reads CASSLLRTEETQYF. Here the CDR3 DNA reads TGTGCCAGCAGTTTATTGCGGACAGAAGAGACCCAGTACTTC.

The rearrangement uses TRBV12-3 or TRBV12-4 and TRBJ1-3, with TRBD1 identical over 9 bases. V shed 2 bases, J shed 2 bases, and the junction held 4 bases outside the gene matches. This CDR3 comprises 16 residues. In nucleotides, the CDR3 is TGTGCCAGCAGTTTAAGCGGGACAGGGCCTGGAAACACCATATATTTT. This codes for CASSLSGTGPGNTIYF.

This clonotype showed up just a few times. The chain joins TRBV12-3 or TRBV12-4 to TRBJ1-2; D not resolved. V was cut by 5 bases and J by 2 bases, with 12 bases left in between. The CDR3 runs to 14 residues. The CDR3 nucleotides are TGTGCCAGCAGTCAAGGAACAAGAAACTATGGCTACACCTTC. Amino acid sequence: CASSQGTRNYGYTF.

This clonotype was seen more than once but under ten times. This chain connects TRBV20-1 to TRBJ2-5; 8 bases map to TRBD2. The CDR3 has 19 residues. The V segment lost 0 bases and the J segment 0 bases; nucleotides outside the gene matches: 15. Germline loops: CDR1 DFQATT, CDR2 SNEGSKA (reference sequence). The CDR3 DNA reads TGCAGTGCTAGAGAACCGACTCGGCGGGAGGCAAGATACCAAGAGACCCAGTACTTC. This encodes CSAREPTRREARYQETQYF.